This section outlines one T cell receptor (beta chain) sequence together with its context. A single count supports this clone. Its cognate antigen has yet to be identified. Base qualities were left out, and no much larger clone turns up one base away. These data belong to a study of cytomegalovirus exposure and HLA in healthy donors (dated by TCRdb to about 2017). Describing the broader study: An earlier analysis of several hundred of the donors reported roughly 300 Gb of sequence data and around 100 million unique TCR beta sequences obtained from roughly 170 million T cells. Approximately 300 gigabases of sequencing data and tens of millions of unique TCR sequences made up an early release that covered several hundred HLA-typed donors. The genetic ancestry cluster associated with self-reported Caucasian donors included 81% of the roughly 380 genotyped donors. The aim of the study was to test whether cataloging public T cell receptors could identify signatures of past pathogen exposure. The T cell repertoires of 700 or so subjects were profiled by immunosequencing and related to cytomegalovirus serostatus. Along with the roughly 670-subject first cohort, a separate validation cohort of approximately 110 different subjects was used. The study combined high-throughput TCR immunosequencing, statistical association of individual TCRs with disease status, and machine learning to predict cytomegalovirus infection status. In a later analysis, previously published TCR beta repertoires from 600 to 850 donors were re-analyzed and high-resolution HLA genotyping was added so that TCR occurrence patterns could be studied. The later analysis used no new phenotypic data to find candidate immune exposures, relying instead on TCR beta sequences and their occurrence across donors. In an earlier analysis of around 540 of the donors, high-throughput TCR beta sequencing was used to judge whether each TCR beta V gene segment behaved as functional or pseudogenic. Donor age, sex, ethnicity and CMV serostatus were compiled together with the repertoire data. A later genetic analysis took genome-wide SNP genotypes for about 55% of the 666 donors and used that subset as a discovery cohort. All discovery cohort repertoires had been generated using a single sequencing platform. Both class I and class II loci were covered by HLA typing, at four-digit resolution. The number of donors typed differed by locus, with about 629-640 for A, B, C, DRB1 and DQB1, roughly 550 for DQA1, over 600 for DPA1, and about 450 for DPB1. Five DR-DQ haplotypes were handled as single units for association and clustering, since linkage in the cohort was strong. Across approximately 400 genotyped donors of the cohort, an average of about 200,000 unique TCR beta nucleotide sequences per donor were sequenced, and roughly 20% of those sequences were non-productive. Overall results and qualifications from the work: Correlated functional status among segregating V segments might be attributable to linkage disequilibrium, but an unknown experimental factor could not be ruled out. An association between a missense DCLRE1C variant and V-gene and J-gene trimming of TCR beta chains was found in a later genetic analysis and replicated in an independent cohort. The sequencing pipeline was judged likely to have produced a cluster of highly shared sequence variants as a technical artifact. In an earlier analysis of 587 of the donors, most TCR beta V segments were observed in productive rearrangements about 87% or about 30% of the time, broadly matching IMGT annotations. In a later genetic analysis, fewer N-insertions in productive TCRs were reported among donors in an Asian-associated ancestry cluster than the roughly 710-donor mean. The authors suggested that the approach could potentially be generalized to other disease states and immunological phenotypes. According to a later analysis, TCR association rates differed among HLA loci, with DRB1 alleles showing the most associated TCRs and HLA-C alleles showing the fewest. A later analysis associated some 17,000 TCR beta sequences with specific HLA alleles at a false discovery rate of 0.05. Some IMGT-functional V segments, including TRBV6-2 and TRBV6-3, could not be told apart with the 87-base-pair reads, so those segments were excluded. In a later analysis, HLA-associated TCR beta chains were found to be more clonally expanded and to have lower generation probabilities than equally common non-associated chains. According to a later analysis, most CMV-associated TCR beta chains appeared to be HLA-restricted, and the HLA associations seemed to be driven largely by CMV exposure. When HLA alleles, especially DR and DQ, strongly co-occurred, attributing TCR associations to individual alleles was difficult. Because HLA typing was missing for some donors at each locus, association tests included only the typed subset. Presence/absence analyses assumed roughly uniform sequencing depth across donors, an assumption that may not hold. Three of the identified cytomegalovirus-associated TCR beta chains were confirmed in vitro to be specific for cytomegalovirus antigens. In the study, some 160 TCR beta chains were listed as associated with cytomegalovirus. About 15 rarely observed V segments, including chromosome 9 orphons, were excluded from the earlier analysis of several hundred of the donors because counts were too low. A further reported finding was that TCR beta sequences accurately predicted the HLA-A and HLA-B alleles for most subjects in the first cohort. A later analysis reported that several top co-occurrence clusters appeared linked to parvovirus B19, influenza, CMV and Epstein-Barr virus. While some public TCRs were present in many individuals, most TCR sequences turned up only very rarely across donors. Cytomegalovirus status was reported to be diagnosed by the classifier with high specificity and sensitivity in both the original and validation cohorts. The cohort was sequenced for TCR beta chains only, and without alpha or paired-chain data the features that could be detected were limited. The only immune exposure information available for the cohort was CMV serostatus.

The cohort comprised more than 550 healthy bone marrow donors. At the time of sampling, all cohort members were nominally healthy, though unrecorded immune exposures were likely present. The donor tested CMV seronegative and was one of the 352 seronegative cohort members. A peripheral blood sample was collected from each donor, and TCR beta sequencing was performed on peripheral blood mononuclear cells. Genomic DNA extraction from the blood cell samples was performed with the Qiagen DNeasy Blood Extraction Kit. Including the terminal cysteine and phenylalanine, the CDR3 comprises 13 residues. Only the CDR3 DNA is retained, 39 bases long and in frame from the first base. For this chain, trimming is 10 bases at the V end and 4 bases at the J end, and the number of junction bases without a gene match is 6. Looking up the germline V gene yields CDR1 MDHEN and CDR2 SYDVKM. The library was prepared using the immunoSEQ multiplex PCR assay. For the multiplex PCR, a mixture combining 60 forward primers for TCR Vbeta segments and 13 reverse primers for TCR Jbeta segments was used. The CDR3 region of rearranged TCR beta genes was amplified from genomic DNA with a multiplex PCR assay. The amplified TCR beta libraries were sequenced on the Illumina HiSeq System as 87-base-pair reads. As for the original processing: A later analysis tallied around 82 million unique TCR beta chains across the 666 repertoires, and approximately 11 million of those chains were shared by two or more donors. A nearest-neighbor algorithm error-corrected the raw reads and collapsed the reads into unique sequences, merging closely related sequences to remove PCR and sequencing errors. Alignment of CDR3 sequences to IMGT reference sequences was used to assign V, D and J gene segments. For a sequence to be retained, a match of at least six nucleotides to both a V gene segment and a J gene segment was required. Rearrangements were classified as productive when the CDR3 lacked stop codons and remained in frame with V and J, and all other rearrangements were classified as non-productive. CDR3 was defined according to IMGT convention as the region running from the second conserved V-encoded cysteine to the conserved J-encoded phenylalanine. In an earlier analysis of 500 to 650 of the donors, sequences lacking an unambiguous match to a single V gene segment were excluded. In an earlier analysis of 587 of the donors, a V segment was called functional when productive rearrangements were above 56.7%, and segregating when the standard deviation between donors exceeded 5%. A statistical classification framework was built to diagnose cytomegalovirus status from the catalog of TCR beta chain sequences. In a later analysis, V and J genes were assigned by comparing TCR nucleotide sequences against IMGT/GENE-DB human TR gene sequences. The TCRdist pipeline was used in a later analysis to assign CDR3 sequences and most-parsimonious VDJ recombination scenarios. In a later analysis, each TCR beta chain was defined by its CDR3 amino acid sequence together with its V-gene family, and reads lacking a unique V-gene family were excluded. To address suspected cross-contamination and a sequencing artifact, a later analysis removed approximately 590 highly shared, low-generation-probability nucleotide sequences. For each public chain, a later analysis derived a clonal expansion index from normalized ranks of inferred template counts within each repertoire. Generation probabilities in a later analysis came from a VDJ recombination model fitted to out-of-frame rearrangements, and those results were checked against IGoR. A later analysis scored TCR-TCR, TCR-HLA and TCR-CMV co-occurrence with hypergeometric tests, applying a repertoire-size bias correction to TCR pairs. False discovery rates were estimated in a later analysis by permuting HLA or CMV assignments 20 times. In a later analysis, co-occurring TCRs were grouped using DBSCAN, and TCRdist sequence similarity was added for clustering within HLA-allele-positive subsets. For co-occurrence clustering, repertoires with fewer than 30,000 or more than 120,000 public chains were excluded, along with four or five repertoires with anomalous nucleotide sharing. TCRdb took this table from immuneACCESS and kept in-frame rearrangements with V and J called. Such tables lack part of the clones; where checked against another copy, unresolved V genes explain under half of the gap, and the rest is unexplained. That table supplies the V and J calls and clone size; D and trimming were determined from the DNA. A total of 45,000 to 65,000 clones appear in this sample, roughly 82% of them only once. The ten largest clones take up more than 1.5% of the sample.

The source material was PBMCs. The sequence was collected from a young man in good health and CMV-seronegative. The sequence joins TRBV28 to TRBJ1-4, with 7 bases aligning to TRBD1. At the DNA level, the sequence is TGTGCCACCGTAGGGGGCGGTAATGAAAAACTGTTTTTT. Its translation reads: CATVGGGNEKLFF.